This T cell receptor beta chain comes out of a study of CD8+ T cells in alopecia areata. The authors extracted RNA and reverse transcribed it into cDNA as the sequencing template. Profiled with immunoSEQ multiplex PCR; TCRdb holds only in-frame clones, not every one. The sample lists about 150,000 clones, about three fifths occurring once. The treatment: oral pan-JAK inhibitor, 5-10 mg twice daily. The study team obtained lesional scalp punch biopsies and peripheral blood from alopecia areata patients. In the case of this clone: Its target is not known.

V was cut by 7 bases and J by 3 bases, with 16 bases left in between. Looked up from germline, CDR1 is SGHRS and CDR2 is YFSETQ. CDR3 size: 14 residues. The study's findings and limits: Baseline CD8+ expansion's link to response remains uncertain, as there was one nonresponder. Possibly because of HLA-related factors, TCR sharing was less clear across patients than in mice. Besides other cells, scalp samples also yield sequences of resident alphabeta T cells from normal skin.

The sequence derives from a human donor with alopecia areata. The chain couples TRBV5-1 to TRBJ2-5; D is perhaps TRBD1 or TRBD2 (5 bases each). The sequencing here drew on CD4+ T cells sorted from blood, taken at week 4, from a patient treated with tofacitinib. CDR3 residues: CASSSGTREETQYF. The CDR3 nucleotides read TGCGCCAGCTCATCCGGGACCAGGGAAGAGACCCAGTACTTC.